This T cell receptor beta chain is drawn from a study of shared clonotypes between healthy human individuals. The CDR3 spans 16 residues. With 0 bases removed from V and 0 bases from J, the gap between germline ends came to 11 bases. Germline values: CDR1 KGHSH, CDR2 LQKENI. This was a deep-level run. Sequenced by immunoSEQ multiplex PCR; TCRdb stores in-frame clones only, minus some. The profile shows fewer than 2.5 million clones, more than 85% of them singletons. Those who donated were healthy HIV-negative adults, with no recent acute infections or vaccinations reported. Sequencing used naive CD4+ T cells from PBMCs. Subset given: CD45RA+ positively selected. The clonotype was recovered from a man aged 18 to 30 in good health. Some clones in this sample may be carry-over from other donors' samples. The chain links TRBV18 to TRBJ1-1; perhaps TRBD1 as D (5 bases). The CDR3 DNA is TGTGCCAGCTCACCACCGGCAGGGCTCATGAACACTGAAGCTTTCTTT. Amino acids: CASSPPAGLMNTEAFF.